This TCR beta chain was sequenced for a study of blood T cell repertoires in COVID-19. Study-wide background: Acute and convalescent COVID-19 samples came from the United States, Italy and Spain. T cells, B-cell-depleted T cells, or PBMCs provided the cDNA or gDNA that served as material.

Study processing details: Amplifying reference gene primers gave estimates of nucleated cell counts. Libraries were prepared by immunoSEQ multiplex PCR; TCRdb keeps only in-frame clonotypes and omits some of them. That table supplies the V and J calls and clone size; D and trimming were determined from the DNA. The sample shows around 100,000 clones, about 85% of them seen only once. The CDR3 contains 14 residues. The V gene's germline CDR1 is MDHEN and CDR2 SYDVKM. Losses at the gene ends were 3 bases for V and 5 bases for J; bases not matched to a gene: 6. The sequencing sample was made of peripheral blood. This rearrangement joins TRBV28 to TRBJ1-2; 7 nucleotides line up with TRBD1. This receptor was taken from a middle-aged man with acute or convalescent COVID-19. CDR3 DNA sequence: TGTGCCAGCAGTTTTAGTTGGACAGGTTATGGCTACACCTTC. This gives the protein CASSFSWTGYGYTF.